The clone carrying this T cell receptor beta chain was counted at least ten times. Its target is not known. This sample stems from a study of identical twins. Trimming stripped 7 bases from V and 1 base from J, with 10 bases between. The CDR3 is made up of 12 amino acids. Germline CDR1 is SQVTM and CDR2 is ANQGSEA. General study findings and limits: Out-of-frame TCR alpha sharing observed in monozygotic twins exceeded model estimates.

A universal primer binding site was introduced by template switching. The final cDNA contained unique molecular identifiers. TCRdb fed the 5' RACE reads into MiXCR, producing one record per CDR3 protein. Found here are about 690,000 distinct CDR3 sequences, approximately 6% of them singletons; the top ten hold 1.5% to 2%. The chain uses TRBV29-1 and TRBJ1-1; possibly TRBD1 for D (6 bases). Sequenced material: naive T cells sorted from blood. The receptor was derived from a man aged 18 to 35 in good health. Written as DNA, the CDR3 is TGCAGCGGCCTCAGGGGGAACACTGAAGCTTTCTTT. It translates to CSGLRGNTEAFF.